This TCR beta chain came from a study of early T cells in non-severe SARS-CoV-2 infection. Trimming pared 0 bases from V and 8 bases from J, leaving 12 bases between. The CDR3 loop spans 14 amino acids. Germline CDR1 SGHRS, CDR2 YFSETQ. Each CDR3 protein is one row after TCRdb ran MiXCR on the 5' RACE reads. The top ten hold about 25% of the sample, which has around 30,000 distinct CDR3 sequences, roughly 5.7% seen once. The TCR sequence derives from an adult who was a healthcare worker with PCR-confirmed SARS-CoV-2 infection or an uninfected control (not recorded which). The material sequenced was whole blood. The chain couples TRBV5-1 to TRBJ2-4; TRBD2 is a possible D gene (5 bases). CDR3 DNA sequence: TGCGCCAGCAGCTTGGAAGGGAGACGGGACATTCAGTACTTC. It specifies CASSLEGRRDIQYF.